This TCR beta chain originates from a study of T-cell reconstitution after alpha-beta-depleted transplantation in children (dated by TCRdb to 2016 to 2018). Study-wide context: T-cell immune reconstitution after TCRalphabeta/CD19-depleted allogeneic hematopoietic cell transplantation in children was quantitatively tracked in the study by means of TCR repertoire profiling. Broader findings and caveats from the paper: In some patients, high TCRbeta diversity at day 60 was attributed to recipient T cells and intrathymic progenitors that had survived conditioning. The apparently early alphabetaT-cell count recovery about two months after transplant was reportedly dependent on only several hundred rapidly expanded clones derived from non-depleted graft cells. Over the following months the frequencies of hyperexpanded clones went down, and after one year T-cell counts and TCRbeta diversity were mostly credited to newly produced T cells.

The treatment or condition label for this specimen denotes: allogeneic hematopoietic cell transplantation with graft depleted of TCRalphabeta T cells and CD19 B cells. The transplant recipients were children given TCRalphabeta/CD19-depleted allogeneic hematopoietic cell grafts. The germline ends are 3 bases apart after V is trimmed by 6 bases and J by 6 bases. The CDR3 sequence holds 10 residues, the cysteine and phenylalanine included. Only CDR3 DNA is held: 30 bases, read in frame from base 1. CDR1 and CDR2, looked up from the germline V gene, are SGHRS and YFSETQ. Libraries came from PCR. Sequencing took place on an Illumina HiSeq 2500. TCR libraries were prepared with molecular barcoding, using unique molecular identifiers to normalize TCRbeta repertoire quantification. Clones were called with MiXCR by TCRdb after fastp trimmed the public reads at Q25, and only in-frame beta chains were retained. All rows with the same CDR3 protein become a single entry with the most common DNA and genes. This sample is represented by over 150,000 distinct CDR3 sequences; roughly 6.5% of them were singletons. Approximately 4.1% of the sample comes from the top ten.

This clonotype was recorded at least ten times. Its antigen specificity is not known. There are no base qualities to consult, and no much larger clone falls within one base. The receptor's source is a girl under three years old with combined immunodeficiency, due to receive a stem cell transplant. This specimen was PBMCs, taken before TCRalphabeta/CD19-depleted stem cell transplant. The V and J segments used are TRBV5-1 and TRBJ1-4, with the D segment identity uncertain. In nucleotide form, the sequence is TGCGCCAGCATGCATGAAAAACTGTTTTTT. The encoded protein is CASMHEKLFF.